This T cell receptor beta chain derives from a study of blood T cells in healthy people across ages. Sample-barcoded 5' priming and a J-beta primer mix drove a second PCR of roughly 7 to 11 cycles. TCRdb independently ran MiXCR on the 5' RACE reads; one entry per CDR3 protein. The data contain 1.5 million to 2 million distinct CDR3 sequences, roughly 27% of them singletons. CDR3 size: 14 residues. Around 10 milliliters of peripheral blood were drawn from each donor. This clonotype was obtained from a woman aged 25 to 45 in good health. Source material: blood. The chain links TRBV21-1 to TRBJ2-1. TRBV21-1 is a recognized pseudogene. The CDR3 sequence: CASSTLRTEAEQFF. CDR3 sequence (DNA): TGTGCCAGCAGCACCCTTCGAACAGAGGCTGAGCAGTTCTTC.